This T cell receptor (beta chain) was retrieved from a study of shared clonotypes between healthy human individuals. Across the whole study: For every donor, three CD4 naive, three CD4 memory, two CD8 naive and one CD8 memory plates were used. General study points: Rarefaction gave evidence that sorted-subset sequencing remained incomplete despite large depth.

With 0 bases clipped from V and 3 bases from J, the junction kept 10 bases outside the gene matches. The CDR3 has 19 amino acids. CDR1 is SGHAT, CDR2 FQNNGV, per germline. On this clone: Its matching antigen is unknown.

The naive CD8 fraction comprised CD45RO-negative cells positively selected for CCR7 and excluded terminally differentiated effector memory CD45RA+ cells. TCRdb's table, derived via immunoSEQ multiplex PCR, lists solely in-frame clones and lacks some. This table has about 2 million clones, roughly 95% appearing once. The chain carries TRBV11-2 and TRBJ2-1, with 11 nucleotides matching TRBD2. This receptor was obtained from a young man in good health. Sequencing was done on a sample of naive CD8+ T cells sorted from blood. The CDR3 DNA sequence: TGTGCCAGCAGCTTAGATGGTGAGGGACTAGCGGAGATCTACAATGAGCAGTTCTTC. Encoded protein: CASSLDGEGLAEIYNEQFF. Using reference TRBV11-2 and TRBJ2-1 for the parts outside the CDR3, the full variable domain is EAGVAQSPRYKIIEKRQSVAFWCNPISGHATLYWYQQILGQGPKLLIQFQNNGVVDDSQLPKDRFSAERLKGVDSTLKIQPAKLEDSAVYLCASSLDGEGLAEIYNEQFFGPGTRLTVL.